What follows are 20 T cell receptor beta chains derived from one specimen sequenced in a study of graft-versus-host responses after intestinal transplantation. The protocol was immunoSEQ multiplex PCR, while the TCRdb copy is restricted to in-frame clones and leaves out a portion. The data contain about 39,000 clones, approximately 89% of them singletons. Sequenced here: PBMCs, sampled almost 270 days after transplant. These receptors all come from a human patient who received an intestinal transplant, so some T cells may come from the graft donor.

This clone was counted a single time. The V call is TRBV9, the J call TRBJ1-1; D is possibly TRBD1 (6 bases). From germline, CDR1 is SGDLS and CDR2 YYNGEE. This CDR3 comprises 14 residues. Trimming shortened V by 4 bases and J by 4 bases, and 14 bases separated the two germline ends. The DNA of the CDR3 is TGTGCCAGCAGCTTCGAGGGGGTTGGCACTGAAGCTTTCTTT. Its translation is CASSFEGVGTEAFF.

V and J are TRBV5-1 and TRBJ2-1; 9 bases line up with TRBD1. The ends lost 4 bases at V and 5 bases at J; junction bases unmatched: 7. The CDR3 has 15 residues. Germline CDR1 and CDR2: SGHRS and YFSETQ. The chain's CDR3 is CASSPGTGFDNEQFF. DNA of the CDR3: TGCGCCAGCAGCCCCGGGACAGGGTTCGACAATGAGCAGTTCTTC.

The gene calls are TRBV6-1 and TRBJ2-1; TRBD2 aligns across 10 bases. The V segment lost 1 base and the J segment 4 bases; nucleotides outside the gene matches: 1. The CDR3 consists of 15 residues. Germline loops: CDR1 MNHNS, CDR2 SASEGT. CDR3 in amino acids: CASSEEAGGYNEQFF. The CDR3 nucleotides read TGTGCCAGCAGTGAAGAAGCGGGGGGGTACAATGAGCAGTTCTTC.

The chain links TRBV2 to TRBJ2-7; D remains unclear. CDR1 is SNHLY, CDR2 FYNNEI, per germline. This CDR3 has 14 residues. V was trimmed by 0 bases and J by 6 bases, leaving 12 bases between them. The CDR3 DNA reads as TGTGCCAGCAGTGAAGCTAGACCGCCTGGCGAGCAGTACTTC. This sequence encodes CASSEARPPGEQYF.

This clone is a singleton in its sample. This chain links TRBV5-1 with TRBJ1-4; no reliable D call. Looked up from germline, CDR1 is SGHRS and CDR2 is YFSETQ. There are 15 residues in the CDR3. V lost 0 bases and J 5 bases, leaving 11 bases between the germline ends. The chain's CDR3 is CASSLGPTLNEKLFF. The CDR3 DNA reads TGCGCCAGCAGCTTGGGACCTACTTTGAATGAAAAACTGTTTTTT.

The CDR3 sequence: CASSLRGPYEQYF. The DNA for the CDR3 is TGTGCCAGCAGTCTGAGGGGCCCCTACGAGCAGTACTTC. This rearrangement joins TRBV13 to TRBJ2-7; tentatively, D is TRBD1 or TRBD2 (5 bases each). The length of the CDR3 is 13 residues. Trimming took off 6 bases at V and 2 bases at J, with 11 bases between the two ends. The germline gives CDR1 PRHDT, CDR2 FYEKMQ (reference sequence).

The genes are TRBV5-6 and TRBJ2-5; 10 bases agree with TRBD1. The CDR3 has 16 amino acids. V was pared by 4 bases and J by 1 base, with 7 bases of the junction left unmatched. The germline gives CDR1 SGHDT, CDR2 YYEEEE. The CDR3 DNA sequence: TGTGCCAGCAGCATGGACAGGGGGTGGTTCCAAGAGACCCAGTACTTC. This sequence encodes CASSMDRGWFQETQYF.

The rearrangement uses TRBV10-2 and TRBJ2-5; D perhaps matches TRBD2 (6 bases). V was pared by 0 bases and J by 4 bases, with 9 bases between. Germline CDR1 reads WSHSY; CDR2 reads SAAADI. This CDR3 region has 14 residues. The CDR3 is CASSESRLVETQYF. DNA for the CDR3: TGCGCCAGCAGTGAGTCCAGACTAGTAGAGACCCAGTACTTC.

The chain recombines TRBV6-6 with TRBJ2-7; D not certain. CDR3 length: 15 residues. Germline V gene sequence: CDR1 MNHNY, CDR2 SVGAGI (reference sequence). The V gene lost 5 bases and the J gene lost 0 bases, with 14 bases spanning the gap. Here the CDR3 DNA reads TGTGCCAGCAGTCGCTGGACGTCCAGCTCCTACGAGCAGTACTTC. Translation gives CASSRWTSSSYEQYF.

V is TRBV19 and J is TRBJ1-2; 8 nucleotides line up with TRBD1. This CDR3 is built from 13 residues. Germline CDR1 is LNHDA and CDR2 is SQIVND (reference sequence). Trimming cost V 4 bases and J 8 bases; bases outside gene matches: 6. Here the CDR3 reads CASSNQGAEGYTF. The CDR3 nucleotides read TGTGCCAGTAGTAATCAGGGGGCGGAAGGCTACACCTTC.

A few counts support this clone. This chain uses TRBV27 with TRBJ2-7; 9 nucleotides match TRBD2. Trimming at V came to 5 bases and at J to 0 bases, leaving 5 bases not matched to a gene. CDR3 length equals 15 residues. CDR1 and CDR2 (germline): MNHEY, SMNVEV (reference sequence). CDR3 coding DNA: TGTGCCAGCAGTCTTAGCGGGGGCCGCTCCTACGAGCAGTACTTC. Protein: CASSLSGGRSYEQYF.

The CDR3 DNA reads as TGTGCCAGCAAACATGAGAACACTGAAGCTTTCTTT. It is translated as CASKHENTEAFF. The rearrangement uses TRBV6-1 and TRBJ1-1; D is undetermined. Trimming left V 7 bases short and J 1 base short, with 7 bases between. In germline, CDR1 is MNHNS, CDR2 SASEGT. The CDR3 is 12 residues long.

The chain has TRBV19 and TRBJ1-5, with 9 nucleotides matching TRBD1. This CDR3 is built from 19 residues. CDR1 is LNHDA, CDR2 SQIVND, per germline (reference sequence). Trimming took 2 bases from V and 1 from J; bases not matched to a gene: 12. The chain's CDR3 is CASSIRAGTGRASNQPQHF. CDR3 bases: TGTGCCAGTAGTATACGGGCCGGGACAGGGAGGGCGAGCAATCAGCCCCAGCATTTT.

This clone was detected once. V gene TRBV15 combines with J gene TRBJ1-6, with 7 bases matching TRBD1. Germline V gene lookup returns CDR1 LNHNV and CDR2 YYDKDF (reference sequence). The trim removed 1 base at V and 10 bases at J, leaving 7 bases unmatched. The CDR3 loop spans 15 amino acids. The CDR3 region is CATSRAQGVGSPLHF. CDR3 nucleotides: TGTGCCACCAGCAGAGCGCAGGGGGTTGGATCACCCCTCCACTTT.

J is TRBJ1-2 and V is TRBV20-1; D call uncertain. The V gene lost 3 bases and the J gene lost 6 bases, with 5 bases spanning the gap. The germline CDR1 and CDR2 sequences are DFQATT and SNEGSKA (reference sequence). This CDR3 spans 10 amino acids. This CDR3 reads CSARTDGYTF. CDR3 in DNA: TGCAGTGCTAGGACGGATGGCTACACCTTC.

The count of this clone is one. CDR3 sequence reads: CASSLSLWLNTGELFF. The CDR3 coding sequence is TGTGCCAGCAGTTTATCCCTTTGGTTGAACACCGGGGAGCTGTTTTTT. V gene TRBV28 combines with J gene TRBJ2-2; D not certain. Germline-derived CDR1 and CDR2 are MDHEN and SYDVKM. Trimming shortened V by 1 base and J by 1 base, and 10 bases separated the two germline ends. CDR3 size: 16 residues.

The chain is built from TRBV10-3 and TRBJ1-6, with 7 bases that match TRBD1. CDR3 length: 17 amino acids. Trimming removed 2 bases from V and 5 bases from J; junction bases left unmatched: 9. From germline, CDR1 is ENHRY and CDR2 SYGVKD. DNA of the CDR3: TGTGCCATCAGTGAGACAGTCGGGACAGCTGATAATTCACCCCTCCACTTT. Translated, it gives CAISETVGTADNSPLHF.

The chain uses TRBV6-1 and TRBJ1-5, with TRBD1 as a possible D gene (5 bases). Germline V gene data show CDR1 as MNHNS and CDR2 as SASEGT. The CDR3 is 15 residues long. Trimming pared 7 bases from V and 2 bases from J, leaving 15 bases between. CDR3: CASTVRGGGNQPQHF. CDR3 coding DNA: TGTGCCAGCACCGTGAGGGGAGGGGGCAATCAGCCCCAGCATTTT.

As DNA, the CDR3 is TGTGCCAGCAGCGAGACGGGGGGCGAAAAAGAGACCCAGTACTTC. This sequence encodes CASSETGGEKETQYF. The rearrangement joins TRBV9 to TRBJ2-5; maybe TRBD2 (7 bases). V lost 3 bases and J 3 bases, leaving 15 bases between the germline ends. The germline gives CDR1 SGDLS, CDR2 YYNGEE. The CDR3 is 15 residues long.

The chain uses TRBV5-1 and TRBJ2-3, with 8 bases that match TRBD2. CDR1 is SGHRS and CDR2 is YFSETQ in the germline V gene. V lost 1 base, J lost 4 bases, and 5 bases stayed unmatched. This CDR3 spans 15 amino acids. CDR3 amino acids: CASSLTGGAADTQYF. Written as DNA, the CDR3 is TGCGCCAGCAGCTTGACCGGGGGGGCCGCAGATACGCAGTATTTT.